Each of the 30 T cell receptor beta chains below was sequenced from the same sample in a study of shared clonotypes between healthy human individuals. Terminally differentiated effector memory CD45RA+ cells were excluded from the naive CD8 cells, which were CD45RO-negative and positively selected for CCR7. Method: immunoSEQ multiplex PCR; TCRdb's copy keeps in-frame clones and lacks some. The top ten hold 0.11% of the sample, which has hundreds of thousands of clones, 96% seen once. Sequencing input: naive CD8+ T cells sorted from blood. Source of these receptors: a woman aged 25-40 years in good health.

The CDR3 protein is CASSATGGRYEQYF. CDR3 bases: TGTGCCAGCAGCGCCACAGGGGGCCGCTACGAGCAGTACTTC. V usage is TRBV13 and J usage is TRBJ2-7, with TRBD1 matching over 9 bases. The CDR3 covers 14 residues. With V trimmed by 5 bases and J by 3 bases, 5 bases remained unmatched. Germline V lookup: CDR1 PRHDT, CDR2 FYEKMQ (reference sequence). Looking up the rest from reference TRBV13 and TRBJ2-7 gives the full variable domain: AAGVIQSPRHLIKEKRETATLKCYPIPRHDTVYWYQQGPGQDPQFLISFYEKMQSDKGSIPDRFSAQQFSDYHSELNMSSLELGDSALYFCASSATGGRYEQYFGPGTRLTVT.

As to this clone: Other nucleotide sequences in the sample specify the same CDR3. This CDR3 is CASSLGTSGRGNEQFF. The CDR3 DNA sequence: TGTGCCAGCAGTCTGGGGACTAGCGGGAGGGGGAATGAGCAGTTCTTC. The J gene is TRBJ2-1, the V gene TRBV27; 16 bases are shared with TRBD2. This CDR3 comprises 16 residues. Germline V gene sequence: CDR1 MNHEY, CDR2 SMNVEV (reference sequence). V gave up 5 bases and J gave up 7 bases; unmatched junction bases: 5.

The V call is TRBV10-3, the J call TRBJ2-7, with unresolved D. CDR1 and CDR2 from the germline V gene are ENHRY and SYGVKD. V was clipped by 3 bases and J by 4 bases, with 16 bases between them. CDR3 length: 15 residues. The CDR3 DNA sequence: TGTGCCATCAGTGAAGATGGCTCCCTGCGGTACGAGCAGTACTTC. Translation: CAISEDGSLRYEQYF.

This clone was detected only a few times. The rearrangement joins TRBV27 to TRBJ1-1; D ambiguous. CDR1 is MNHEY and CDR2 is SMNVEV in the germline V gene (reference sequence). The ends were cut back, 3 bases at V and 0 bases at J, with 5 bases in the middle. The CDR3 is 13 amino acids. For the CDR3, the DNA is TGTGCCAGCAGTTTTCGGTTGAACACTGAAGCTTTCTTT. Translating it yields CASSFRLNTEAFF.

The V gene is TRBV27, the J gene TRBJ1-5, with 7 bases aligning to TRBD1. Germline V CDR1 and CDR2: MNHEY, SMNVEV (reference sequence). The J segment lost 0 bases and the V segment lost 7 bases, leaving 3 bases of the junction unmatched. This CDR3 contains 14 residues. The CDR3 sequence: CASTRTGSNQPQHF. The CDR3 region has the DNA TGTGCCAGCACCAGGACAGGTAGCAATCAGCCCCAGCATTTT.

The chain is built from TRBV7-8 and TRBJ2-1, with 14 bases that match TRBD2. The CDR3 is 18 amino acids. The germline V gene has CDR1 SGHVS and CDR2 FQNEAQ. J was trimmed by 5 bases and V by 4 bases; bases with no gene match: 10. For the CDR3, the DNA is TGTGCCAGCAGCTCAGGACTAGCGGGAGGTAAAACCGACAATGAGCAGTTCTTC. Translated, it gives CASSSGLAGGKTDNEQFF.

The rearrangement links TRBV27 to TRBJ2-5; D might be TRBD1 (6 bases). This CDR3 comprises 15 residues. Germline V gene lookup returns CDR1 MNHEY and CDR2 SMNVEV (reference sequence). V dropped 6 bases and J dropped 1 base, with 15 bases sitting between them. Written as DNA, the CDR3 is TGTGCCAGCAGCCCGTCACAGGGCACCCAAGAGACCCAGTACTTC. Protein sequence: CASSPSQGTQETQYF.

This clone was seen a single time. The chain couples TRBV28 to TRBJ2-7, with TRBD1 matching 7 bases. Germline trimming cut 7 bases from V and 0 bases from J; bases unmatched to any gene: 6. The CDR3 length is 14 residues. Per the germline V gene, CDR1 is MDHEN and CDR2 is SYDVKM. Written as DNA, the CDR3 is TGTGCCAGCACACCGACAGGGAGCTCCTACGAGCAGTACTTC. Translated, it gives CASTPTGSSYEQYF.

The rearrangement joins TRBV14 to TRBJ1-3; D might be TRBD1 (5 bases). The CDR3 is 17 residues long. Germline CDR1 is SGHDN and CDR2 is FVKESK. V was clipped by 3 bases and J by 0 bases, with 15 bases between them. This CDR3 reads CASSQRQFLYSGNTIYF. CDR3 sequence (DNA): TGTGCCAGCAGCCAGCGACAGTTTCTTTACTCTGGAAACACCATATATTTT. The entire variable domain, with the rest obtained from reference TRBV14 and TRBJ1-3, is as follows: EAGVTQFPSHSVIEKGQTVTLRCDPISGHDNLYWYRRVMGKEIKFLLHFVKESKQDESGMPNNRFLAERTGGTYSTLKVQPAELEDSGVYFCASSQRQFLYSGNTIYFGEGSWLTVV.

The rearrangement joins TRBV5-1 to TRBJ2-1; perhaps D is TRBD1 or TRBD2 (6 bases each). V dropped 8 bases and J dropped 8 bases, with 11 bases sitting between them. Germline CDR1 SGHRS, CDR2 YFSETQ. CDR3 length equals 11 residues. CDR3 sequence reads: CASSRGDEQFF. Here the CDR3 DNA reads TGCGCCAGTTCTAGGGGGGATGAGCAGTTCTTC.

The V call is TRBV6-4, the J call TRBJ2-1; 11 bases line up with TRBD2. Germline-derived CDR1 and CDR2 are MRHNA and SNTAGT. This CDR3 contains 14 residues. After removal of 3 bases from V and 6 bases from J, the junction contained 1 base not matched to a gene. The CDR3 DNA follows: TGTGCCAGCAGTGAAACTAGCGGGAGCAATGAGCAGTTCTTC. The encoded protein is CASSETSGSNEQFF.

This clone appeared once. V gene TRBV30 combines with J gene TRBJ1-2; maybe TRBD1 (5 bases). V lost 0 bases and J 1 base, leaving 6 bases between the germline ends. The CDR3 is 13 amino acids. Looked up from germline, CDR1 is GTSNPN and CDR2 is SVGIG (reference sequence). The CDR3 bases are TGTGCCTGGAGTGTCAGGGATAACTATGGCTACACCTTC. Amino acids: CAWSVRDNYGYTF.

This chain uses TRBV21-1 with TRBJ1-3; the table's D call, TRBD1, was not checked against the DNA. TRBV21-1 has pseudogene status. The CDR3 is made up of 16 amino acids. The CDR3 spells CASSKPPRPGRNTIYF. As DNA, the CDR3 is TGTGCCAGCAGCAAACCGCCCCGGCCAGGGAGAAACACCATATATTTT.

This clone was seen a single time. The chain employs TRBV2 and TRBJ1-2; D gene uncertain. Germline V lookup: CDR1 SNHLY, CDR2 FYNNEI. The CDR3 is made up of 15 amino acids. V was clipped by 6 bases and J by 0 bases, with 14 bases between them. In nucleotides, the CDR3 is TGTGCCAGCAGGAACCAGAAAGAGCCTAACTATGGCTACACCTTC. Amino acids: CASRNQKEPNYGYTF. Using reference TRBV2 and TRBJ1-2 for the parts outside the CDR3, the full variable domain is EPEVTQTPSHQVTQMGQEVILRCVPISNHLYFYWYRQILGQKVEFLVSFYNNEISEKSEIFDDQFSVERPDGSNFTLKIRSTKLEDSAMYFCASRNQKEPNYGYTFGSGTRLTVV.

The chain recombines TRBV28 with TRBJ1-2, with D possibly matching TRBD1 (5 bases). Trimming removed 5 bases at V and 1 base at J, with 17 bases between. The CDR3 extends over 16 amino acids. Per the germline V gene, CDR1 is MDHEN and CDR2 is SYDVKM. The CDR3 DNA reads TGTGCCAGCAGTCCACCTCTTCCGACAGATAACTATGGCTACACCTTC. Protein: CASSPPLPTDNYGYTF.

The V gene is TRBV6-4, the J gene TRBJ1-1; unclear D gene. The CDR3 has 13 residues. V was clipped by 2 bases and J by 1 base, with 5 bases between them. CDR1 is MRHNA and CDR2 is SNTAGT in the germline V gene. In nucleotides, the CDR3 is TGTGCCAGCAGTGACAGCAAGAACACTGAAGCTTTCTTT. Amino acid sequence: CASSDSKNTEAFF.

V is TRBV9 and J is TRBJ2-5; weak D call: TRBD1 (5 bases). In germline, CDR1 is SGDLS, CDR2 YYNGEE. Trimming removed 3 bases at V and 2 bases at J, with 8 bases between. The CDR3 consists of 13 residues. The CDR3, as DNA: TGTGCCAGCAGCGATCAGGGACAAGAGACCCAGTACTTC. This sequence encodes CASSDQGQETQYF.

The rearrangement joins TRBV9 to TRBJ2-3; a weak D match, TRBD2 (7 bases). The V gene's germline CDR1 is SGDLS and CDR2 YYNGEE. CDR3 length: 16 amino acids. The V gene lost 3 bases and the J gene lost 5 bases, with 19 bases spanning the gap. Here the CDR3 reads CASSGEGEGRRDTQYF. The CDR3 coding sequence is TGTGCCAGCAGCGGGGAGGGGGAGGGCCGGAGAGATACGCAGTATTTT.

The J gene is TRBJ2-5, the V gene TRBV25-1, with 7 nucleotides matching TRBD2. The CDR3 length is 14 residues. Per the germline V gene, CDR1 is MGHDK and CDR2 is SYGVNS. The V segment lost 4 bases and the J segment 5 bases; nucleotides outside the gene matches: 7. CDR3 sequence: CASSAAGERETQYF. The CDR3 nucleotides read TGTGCCAGCAGTGCCGCGGGGGAGAGGGAGACCCAGTACTTC.

In this sample, this clone turned up once. This chain links TRBV30 with TRBJ2-7; perhaps D is TRBD1 or TRBD2 (5 bases each). V lost 5 bases and J lost 0, with 20 bases in between. Germline values: CDR1 GTSNPN, CDR2 SVGIG (reference sequence). The CDR3 length is 16 residues. CDR3 DNA sequence: TGTGCCTGGGCTACCCGGGGCCACCTGAGCTCCTACGAGCAGTACTTC. Amino acids: CAWATRGHLSSYEQYF.

The J gene is TRBJ1-1, the V gene TRBV27; a weak D match, TRBD1 (6 bases). The CDR3 is 12 residues long. The V and J ends lost 6 bases and 6 bases respectively, with 11 bases between them. Per germline, CDR1 MNHEY and CDR2 SMNVEV (reference sequence). CDR3 amino acids: CASRAGGPEAFF. For the CDR3, the DNA is TGTGCCAGCAGGGCGGGGGGGCCTGAAGCTTTCTTT.

CDR3 amino acids: CASSPQGAAEAFF. CDR3 DNA sequence: TGTGCCAGCAGCCCTCAGGGGGCTGCTGAAGCTTTCTTT. This sequence joins TRBV13 and TRBJ1-1, with 8 positions matching TRBD1. The CDR3 covers 13 residues. J lost 6 bases, V lost 5 bases, and 5 bases had no gene match. Germline CDR1 PRHDT, CDR2 FYEKMQ (reference sequence). The whole variable domain, filled in from reference TRBV13 and TRBJ1-1, reads AAGVIQSPRHLIKEKRETATLKCYPIPRHDTVYWYQQGPGQDPQFLISFYEKMQSDKGSIPDRFSAQQFSDYHSELNMSSLELGDSALYFCASSPQGAAEAFFGQGTRLTVV.

The chain is built from TRBV6-4 and TRBJ2-1, with TRBD2 identical over 7 bases. CDR3 length: 13 amino acids. CDR1 is MRHNA, CDR2 SNTAGT, per germline. J lost 0 bases, V lost 9 bases, and 2 bases had no gene match. CDR3 in amino acids: CARAGTSYNEQFF. The CDR3 DNA reads as TGTGCCAGAGCGGGGACCTCCTACAATGAGCAGTTCTTC.

The chain links TRBV7-7 to TRBJ2-1, with D perhaps matching TRBD2 (7 bases). This CDR3 has 15 amino acids. Germline CDR1 SSHAT, CDR2 FNYEAQ (reference sequence). Trimming shortened V by 5 bases and J by 1 base, and 12 bases separated the two germline ends. The CDR3 sequence is CASSPGGTSYNEQFF. Written as DNA, the CDR3 is TGTGCCAGCAGCCCCGGGGGGACATCCTACAATGAGCAGTTCTTC.

Only one count was recorded for this clone. The V call is TRBV19, the J call TRBJ2-1, with TRBD1 matching 8 bases. The CDR3 loop spans 18 amino acids. After removal of 4 bases from V and 5 bases from J, the junction contained 16 bases not matched to a gene. The V gene's germline CDR1 is LNHDA and CDR2 SQIVND (reference sequence). CDR3 amino acids: CASSTSRDRRGENNEQFF. The CDR3 DNA reads as TGTGCCAGTAGTACCTCCCGGGACAGGAGGGGAGAGAACAATGAGCAGTTCTTC.

V and J are TRBV10-3 and TRBJ2-7, with D hard to call. Germline CDR1 ENHRY, CDR2 SYGVKD. V dropped 0 bases and J dropped 4 bases, with 16 bases sitting between them. The CDR3 runs 16 residues. CDR3 amino acids: CAISESRLSEGYEQYF. Written as DNA, the CDR3 is TGTGCCATCAGTGAGTCGAGGCTTTCCGAAGGGTACGAGCAGTACTTC.

CDR3 nucleotides: TGTGCCAGCAGCTTACGCGGGAGTCTCGACGAGCAGTACTTC. Protein sequence: CASSLRGSLDEQYF. This chain joins TRBV13 and TRBJ2-7; 7 positions match TRBD2. V trimming: 2 bases; J trimming: 5 bases; junction bases outside the gene matches: 6. The V gene's germline CDR1 is PRHDT and CDR2 FYEKMQ (reference sequence). This CDR3 has 14 residues.

This rearrangement joins TRBV7-9 to TRBJ2-5; maybe TRBD2 (5 bases). Germline V gene data show CDR1 as SEHNR and CDR2 as FQNEAQ (reference sequence). With 5 bases removed from V and 3 bases from J, the gap between germline ends came to 13 bases. This CDR3 spans 14 amino acids. This CDR3 is CASSVPDGEETQYF. Written as DNA, the CDR3 is TGTGCCAGCAGCGTTCCGGACGGGGAAGAGACCCAGTACTTC.

J is TRBJ2-1 and V is TRBV6-5; possible D gene TRBD2, 6 bases. The CDR3 has 12 amino acids. V lost 8 bases, J lost 9 bases, and 14 bases lay in between. CDR1 MNHEY and CDR2 SVGAGI come from the germline V gene. CDR3: CASLRRGGEQFF. CDR3 sequence (DNA): TGTGCCAGCTTGCGGAGGGGCGGTGAGCAGTTCTTC.

J is TRBJ1-4 and V is TRBV4-1; D not certain. Germline V CDR1 and CDR2: MGHRA, YSYEKL. Between the trimmed V and J ends, which lost 3 bases and 7 bases, there was a span of 15 bases. This CDR3 has 15 amino acids. CDR3 sequence reads: CASSHGVDPPEKLFF. CDR3 bases: TGCGCCAGCAGCCACGGCGTTGACCCGCCTGAAAAACTGTTTTTT.